This TCR beta chain was recovered during a study of blood T cell repertoires in COVID-19. Study-level information: Both acute and convalescent COVID-19 samples were obtained from the United States, Italy and Spain. Sources were T cells, B-cell-depleted T cells, or PBMCs; the material itself was cDNA or gDNA.

Per the original methods: Researchers report that nucleated cell counts were estimated from reference gene primer amplification. Data came from immunoSEQ multiplex PCR; TCRdb stores just in-frame clones and leaves some out. V and J calls and clone size are copied from that table; D and trimming were computed from the DNA. The sample lists fewer than 70,000 clones, about 82% seen once, with 23% in the top ten. The sequence derives from a man between 45 and 60 years old with acute or convalescent COVID-19. The sequenced sample consisted of peripheral blood.

The CDR3, as DNA: TGTGCCAGCAGCTCCCGTGGGTCCGGTCAGGAAGACCCCGGCTACACCTTC. This codes for CASSSRGSGQEDPGYTF. This rearrangement joins TRBV11-2 to TRBJ1-2; no clear D gene. V shed 4 bases and J shed 8 bases, with 26 bases lying between them. The CDR3 loop spans 17 amino acids. The germline gives CDR1 SGHAT, CDR2 FQNNGV.